This entry describes one T cell receptor (beta chain). The sample belongs to a study of blood T cell repertoires in COVID-19. The protocol was immunoSEQ multiplex PCR, while the TCRdb copy is restricted to in-frame clones and leaves out a portion. Of about 160,000 clones in the sample, around 84% were seen once. V dropped 2 bases and J dropped 5 bases, with 15 bases sitting between them. Germline lookup yields CDR1 SGHTA and CDR2 FQGNSA. The CDR3 loop spans 16 amino acids. Participants came from about two dozen US areas, aged about 18 to 95 years. What the recovered Cohort 3 donors had was two negative PCRs, clearance, or symptom resolution.

The sequenced material came from PBMCs or T cells enriched from blood (not recorded which). The chain is built from TRBV7-2 and TRBJ1-4; D unclear. The clonotype comes from a woman in her forties or fifties who had recovered from COVID-19. CDR3 sequence (DNA): TGTGCCAGCAGCTTACACTGGGCCGCCACGAATGAAAAACTGTTTTTT. Translating gives CASSLHWAATNEKLFF.